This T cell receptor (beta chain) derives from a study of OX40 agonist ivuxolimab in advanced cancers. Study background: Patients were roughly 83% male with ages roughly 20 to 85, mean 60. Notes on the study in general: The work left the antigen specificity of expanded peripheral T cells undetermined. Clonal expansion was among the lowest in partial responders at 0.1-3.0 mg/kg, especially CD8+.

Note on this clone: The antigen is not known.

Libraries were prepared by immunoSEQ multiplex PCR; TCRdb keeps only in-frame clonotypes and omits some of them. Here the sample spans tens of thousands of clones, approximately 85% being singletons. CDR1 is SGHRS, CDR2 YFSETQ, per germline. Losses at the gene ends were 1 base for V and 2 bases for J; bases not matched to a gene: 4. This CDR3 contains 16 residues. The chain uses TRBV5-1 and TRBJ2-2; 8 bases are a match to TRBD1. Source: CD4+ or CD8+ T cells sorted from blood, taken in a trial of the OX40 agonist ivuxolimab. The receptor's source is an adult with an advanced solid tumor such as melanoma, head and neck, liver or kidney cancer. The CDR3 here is CASSLMGQANTGELFF. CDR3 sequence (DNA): TGCGCCAGCAGCTTGATGGGACAGGCTAACACCGGGGAGCTGTTTTTT.